This T cell receptor beta chain originates from a study of control samples from healthy donors and cancer patients. Assay used: immunoSEQ multiplex PCR; TCRdb lists only in-frame clones, some missing. The sample contains around 110,000 clones, about 94% of which appear only once. Sequenced: blood. The receptor's source is a man under 40 in good health.

CDR3 nucleotide sequence: TGTGCCAGCAGCTCAGGACAGGGAAGTGAGCAGTACTTC. Protein: CASSSGQGSEQYF. This chain connects TRBV5-6 to TRBJ2-7; 8 bases map to TRBD1. Per the germline V gene, CDR1 is SGHDT and CDR2 is YYEEEE. The length of the CDR3 is 13 residues. Unmatched junction bases numbered 6, after V lost 3 bases and J lost 7 bases.